Below, 11 T cell receptor beta chains from the same sample are listed, as sequenced in a study of beta chain features in type 1 diabetes. The entirety of the isolated RNA underwent reverse transcription, so expressed TCRB transcripts were sequenced. Method: immunoSEQ multiplex PCR; TCRdb's copy keeps in-frame clones and lacks some. The sample contains 300,000 to 450,000 clones, approximately 12% of which appear only once. Specimen: naive CD4+ T cells from blood. These receptors were obtained from a man aged 18 to 29 in good health.

The chain couples TRBV11-2 to TRBJ2-1, with 12 positions matching TRBD2. Germline V gives CDR1 SGHAT, CDR2 FQNNGV. The CDR3 is 16 amino acids. J gave up 8 bases and V 4 bases, and 9 bases lay outside the gene matches. The CDR3 protein is CASSSLLAGGWDEQFF. Written as DNA, the CDR3 is TGTGCCAGCAGCTCCCTCCTAGCGGGGGGGTGGGATGAGCAGTTCTTC.

This clone was counted a few times. The chain is built from TRBV30 and TRBJ2-6; a possible D gene is TRBD1 (5 bases). The V gene lost 4 bases and the J gene lost 1 base, with 11 bases spanning the gap. CDR3 length: 15 amino acids. Germline V gene lookup returns CDR1 GTSNPN and CDR2 SVGIG (reference sequence). CDR3 amino acids: CAWKWTSSGANVLTF. CDR3 bases: TGTGCCTGGAAATGGACATCTTCTGGGGCCAACGTCCTGACTTTC. The variable domain in full, completed from reference TRBV30 and TRBJ2-6, reads SQTIHQWPATLVQPVGSPLSLECTVEGTSNPNLYWYRQAAGRGLQLLFYSVGIGQISSEVPQNLSASRPQDRQFILSSKKLLLSDSGFYLCAWKWTSSGANVLTFGAGSRLTVL.

This clone was observed a few times. This chain uses TRBV7-2 with TRBJ2-7; 12 nucleotides align to TRBD2. The CDR3 is made up of 15 amino acids. Germline V lookup: CDR1 SGHTA, CDR2 FQGNSA. Trimming removed 5 bases from V and 0 bases from J; junction bases left unmatched: 2. Here the CDR3 reads CASSGTSGSSYEQYF. The CDR3 nucleotides read TGTGCCAGCAGCGGGACTAGCGGGTCCTCCTACGAGCAGTACTTC.

The V gene is TRBV6-5, the J gene TRBJ1-2; unclear D gene. This CDR3 has 12 amino acids. V was clipped by 5 bases and J by 0 bases, with 4 bases between them. The germline V gene encodes CDR1 MNHEY and CDR2 SVGAGI. For the CDR3, the DNA is TGTGCCAGCAGTCCAACTAACTATGGCTACACCTTC. Amino acids: CASSPTNYGYTF.

The rearrangement links TRBV15 to TRBJ2-7; TRBD2 aligns across 7 bases. Germline V gene sequence: CDR1 LNHNV, CDR2 YYDKDF (reference sequence). With 3 bases clipped from V and 2 bases from J, the junction kept 7 bases outside the gene matches. This CDR3 contains 15 residues. The CDR3 here is CATSRGGTVTYEQYF. The CDR3 DNA reads as TGTGCCACCAGCAGGGGAGGGACGGTCACCTACGAGCAGTACTTC. Combining the CDR3 with reference TRBV15 and TRBJ2-7 gives the whole variable domain DAMVIQNPRYQVTQFGKPVTLSCSQTLNHNVMYWYQQKSSQAPKLLFHYYDKDFNNEADTPDNFQSRRPNTSFCFLDIRSPGLGDTAMYLCATSRGGTVTYEQYFGPGTRLTVT.

The chain combines TRBV5-8 with TRBJ1-3; possible D gene TRBD1, 5 bases. Germline V gene lookup returns CDR1 SGHTS and CDR2 YDEGEE. V was shortened by 2 bases and J by 4 bases, with 10 bases between the two germline ends. The CDR3 has 14 residues. The CDR3 nucleotides are TGTGCCAGCAGCTTTGTGGGGCGCGGAAACACCATATATTTT. Translation: CASSFVGRGNTIYF.

The chain has TRBV5-4 and TRBJ1-1, with D perhaps matching TRBD1 (5 bases). The germline V gene has CDR1 SGHNT and CDR2 YYREEE (reference sequence). There are 14 residues in the CDR3. The V end lost 4 bases, the J end lost 0 bases, and 10 bases lay between the germline ends. The CDR3 is CASSGTAMNTEAFF. The CDR3, as DNA: TGTGCCAGCAGCGGGACTGCGATGAACACTGAAGCTTTCTTT.

The V gene is TRBV5-4, the J gene TRBJ1-6; a possible D gene is TRBD1 (6 bases). Trimming left V 2 bases short and J 14 bases short, with 17 bases between. Looked up from germline, CDR1 is SGHNT and CDR2 is YYREEE (reference sequence). The CDR3 has 14 residues. The CDR3 reads CASSFPGQLSALHF. The DNA of the CDR3 is TGTGCCAGCAGCTTTCCAGGACAGCTCTCGGCCCTCCACTTT.

This clone was observed a few times. The V and J genes are TRBV6-5 and TRBJ2-1, with a possible D match to TRBD2 (6 bases). The CDR3 consists of 14 residues. Germline assignment: CDR1 MNHEY and CDR2 SVGAGI. Trimming pared 0 bases from V and 8 bases from J, leaving 11 bases between. CDR3 bases: TGTGCCAGCAGTTACTCTCGGAGGGACCATGAGCAGTTCTTC. It encodes CASSYSRRDHEQFF.

The chain combines TRBV7-9 with TRBJ2-1; 11 positions agree with TRBD2. Germline CDR1 and CDR2: SEHNR and FQNEAQ (reference sequence). The V and J ends lost 4 bases and 7 bases, in that order; junction bases with no gene match: 15. This CDR3 spans 18 amino acids. The CDR3 spells CASSSIRELLAGVNEQFF. CDR3 nucleotide sequence: TGTGCCAGCAGCTCTATAAGGGAATTACTAGCGGGAGTGAATGAGCAGTTCTTC.

This sequence joins TRBV25-1 and TRBJ1-2, with 8 bases fitting TRBD1. The CDR3 length is 14 residues. V lost 2 bases to trimming and J lost 4 bases; unmatched junction nucleotides: 3. Germline CDR1 MGHDK, CDR2 SYGVNS. The DNA for the CDR3 is TGTGCCAGCAGTGAAAGGACAGGGTTCTATGGCTACACCTTC. Translation gives CASSERTGFYGYTF.